This TCR beta chain was identified during a study of T-cell reconstitution after alpha-beta-depleted transplantation in children. Study outcomes and limitations: Several hundred rapidly expanded clones from non-depleted graft cells reportedly supplied alpha-beta T cells about two months post-transplant. There were some patients whose high TCRbeta diversity at day 60 came from surviving recipient T cells and thymic progenitors. It was newly produced T cells that mostly accounted for T-cell counts and diversity one year after transplant.

CDR1 is ENHRY, CDR2 SYGVKD, per germline. The CDR3 consists of 13 residues. V was clipped by 3 bases and J by 2 bases, with 7 bases between them. This clonotype was observed many times. Its antigen is not known. Unique molecular identifiers were used in preparing the TCRbeta library. TCRdb reprocessed the PCR reads via MiXCR and lists one record per CDR3 protein. The table records around 450,000 distinct CDR3 sequences, roughly 10% of them present only once. The origin of this receptor is a child under 10 years old with inherited bone marrow failure, due to receive a stem cell transplant. The sequences come from PBMCs, collected before TCRalphabeta/CD19-depleted stem cell transplant. This rearrangement joins TRBV10-3 to TRBJ1-2, with unresolved D. CDR3 protein: CAISEHLNYGYTF. The CDR3 DNA reads TGTGCCATCAGTGAACACCTAAACTATGGCTACACCTTC.